The 19 T cell receptor beta chains listed next were all sequenced from one sample in a study of OX40 agonist ivuxolimab in advanced cancers. Profiling relied on immunoSEQ multiplex PCR, and the TCRdb table lists in-frame clones only, not all of them. The table has 96,000 or so clones, approximately 80% seen once. The input for sequencing was CD4+ or CD8+ T cells sorted from blood, taken in a trial of the OX40 agonist ivuxolimab. The origin of the receptors is an adult with an advanced solid tumor such as melanoma, head and neck, liver or kidney cancer.

The genes are TRBV7-9 and TRBJ1-2; a possible D gene is TRBD1 (5 bases). Germline CDR1 is SEHNR and CDR2 is FQNEAQ (reference sequence). There are 15 residues in the CDR3. Deletions cut 1 base from V and 2 bases from J, with 11 bases between. CDR3 loop: CASSLGQGPNYGYTF. CDR3 bases: TGTGCCAGCAGCTTAGGGCAGGGCCCCAACTATGGCTACACCTTC.

The chain has TRBV10-3 and TRBJ1-1; weak D call: TRBD1 (5 bases). V dropped 11 bases and J dropped 0 bases, with 10 bases sitting between them. Looked up from germline, CDR1 is ENHRY and CDR2 is SYGVKD. The CDR3 is 12 residues long. The chain's CDR3 is CAVGALNTEAFF. CDR3 in DNA: TGTGCCGTTGGGGCGTTGAACACTGAAGCTTTCTTT.

This rearrangement joins TRBV27 to TRBJ2-3; unclear D gene. This CDR3 is 11 amino acids long. The germline V gene encodes CDR1 MNHEY and CDR2 SMNVEV (reference sequence). V lost 5 bases, J lost 8 bases, and 8 bases lay in between. The CDR3 coding sequence is TGTGCCAGCAGTCCAGTGGGTACGCAGTATTTT. Protein product: CASSPVGTQYF.

The rearrangement links TRBV9 to TRBJ1-1; D is ambiguous. Germline CDR1 SGDLS, CDR2 YYNGEE. The CDR3 runs to 13 residues. V was shortened by 0 bases and J by 4 bases, with 7 bases between the two germline ends. The CDR3 loop is CASSVAGSTEAFF. DNA of the CDR3: TGTGCCAGCAGCGTAGCAGGTAGCACTGAAGCTTTCTTT.

In its sample, this clone was seen many times. The chain's CDR3 is CASSPDRGHGTEAFF. The CDR3, as DNA: TGTGCCAGCAGCCCGGACAGGGGGCATGGGACTGAAGCTTTCTTT. The J gene is TRBJ1-1, the V gene TRBV5-6, with 11 bases lining up with TRBD1. Germline V gene data show CDR1 as SGHDT and CDR2 as YYEEEE. The V gene end was trimmed by 4 bases and the J gene end by 5 bases; junction bases not matched to a gene: 7. The CDR3 loop spans 15 amino acids.

This chain joins TRBV21-1 and TRBJ2-1; no DNA check was done on the table's D call, TRBD2. TRBV21-1 is listed as a pseudogene. CDR3 length: 16 residues. The CDR3 loop reads CASSTGTSGYYNEQFF. Here the CDR3 DNA reads TGTGCCAGCAGCACCGGGACTAGCGGATATTACAATGAGCAGTTCTTC.

The J gene is TRBJ2-7, the V gene TRBV27; D is uncertain. There are 13 residues in the CDR3. CDR1 is MNHEY, CDR2 SMNVEV, per germline (reference sequence). Trimming left V 5 bases short and J 4 bases short, with 12 bases between. As DNA, the CDR3 is TGTGCCAGCAGTCTATATTCTAGGTACGAGCAGTACTTC. Protein: CASSLYSRYEQYF.

The CDR3 sequence is CASSPDRVNQPQHF. CDR3 DNA sequence: TGTGCCAGCAGCCCCGACAGGGTTAATCAGCCCCAGCATTTT. The rearrangement joins TRBV6-1 to TRBJ1-5; the match to TRBD1 covers 7 bases. This CDR3 has 14 residues. CDR1 and CDR2 (germline): MNHNS, SASEGT. Losses at the gene ends were 6 bases for V and 4 bases for J; bases not matched to a gene: 6.

The V call is TRBV4-3, the J call TRBJ2-2; D not resolved. Germline V gene sequence: CDR1 LGHNA, CDR2 YSLEER. Between the trimmed V and J ends, which lost 0 bases and 6 bases, there was a span of 11 bases. The CDR3 runs to 15 residues. CDR3 region: CASSQDQSGAGELFF. CDR3 DNA sequence: TGCGCCAGCAGCCAAGATCAAAGTGGAGCCGGGGAGCTGTTTTTT.

This clone was seen a handful of times. In nucleotides, the CDR3 is TGCGCCAGCAGCTTGAGGTCAGGGAACACTGAAGCTTTCTTT. Protein sequence: CASSLRSGNTEAFF. This sequence joins TRBV5-1 and TRBJ1-1, with D unresolved. Germline V gene lookup returns CDR1 SGHRS and CDR2 YFSETQ. The CDR3 contains 14 residues. Between the trimmed V and J ends, which lost 1 base and 1 base, there was a span of 8 bases.

The chain uses TRBV19 and TRBJ1-1; D not certain. Trimming shortened V by 3 bases and J by 1 base, and 6 bases separated the two germline ends. The CDR3 has 13 amino acids. From germline, CDR1 is LNHDA and CDR2 SQIVND (reference sequence). The CDR3 coding sequence is TGTGCCAGTAGTATCGACTCGAACACTGAAGCTTTCTTT. Protein sequence: CASSIDSNTEAFF.

This rearrangement joins TRBV13 to TRBJ1-6; TRBD1 might be the D (6 bases). Trimming took off 4 bases at V and 1 base at J, with 8 bases between the two ends. The CDR3 has 15 residues. CDR1 and CDR2 (germline): PRHDT, FYEKMQ (reference sequence). The CDR3: CASSYRESYNSPLHF. DNA for the CDR3: TGTGCCAGCAGCTACAGGGAGTCCTATAATTCACCCCTCCACTTT.

V is TRBV7-7 and J is TRBJ2-3, with TRBD2 matching 9 bases. Losses at the gene ends were 0 bases for V and 4 bases for J; bases not matched to a gene: 8. Germline values: CDR1 SSHAT, CDR2 FNYEAQ (reference sequence). The CDR3 consists of 17 residues. The CDR3, as DNA: TGTGCCAGCAGCTTAGCGGGGCTAGCGGGAAGGCCAGATACGCAGTATTTT. Translation gives CASSLAGLAGRPDTQYF. Together with reference TRBV7-7 and TRBJ2-3, the CDR3 gives the full variable domain: GAGVSQSPRYKVTKRGQDVTLRCDPISSHATLYWYQQALGQGPEFLTYFNYEAQPDKSGLPSDRFSAERPEGSISTLTIQRTEQRDSAMYRCASSLAGLAGRPDTQYFGPGTRLTVL.

This clone was counted a single time. V usage is TRBV6-1 and J usage is TRBJ1-3, with unresolved D. The CDR3 loop spans 13 amino acids. Deletions cut 8 bases from V and 4 bases from J, with 12 bases between. Per the germline V gene, CDR1 is MNHNS and CDR2 is SASEGT. The CDR3 reads CASGPVEGNTIYF. The CDR3 DNA sequence: TGTGCCAGCGGACCGGTCGAAGGAAACACCATATATTTT.

This clone has more than one count but fewer than ten. This CDR3 reads CASSRRDSDQPQHF. CDR3 DNA: TGTGCCAGCAGCCGCCGAGACAGCGATCAGCCCCAGCATTTT. This sequence joins TRBV7-9 and TRBJ1-5; D may be TRBD1 (5 bases). The CDR3 is made up of 14 amino acids. Looked up from germline, CDR1 is SEHNR and CDR2 is FQNEAQ (reference sequence). Trimming stripped 5 bases from V and 5 bases from J, with 13 bases between.

CDR3 in DNA: TGTGCCAGCAGCTTACCCCGGGACATAGCGAACAATGAGCAGTTCTTC. Protein sequence: CASSLPRDIANNEQFF. The J gene is TRBJ2-1, the V gene TRBV7-2; tentatively, D is TRBD1 (6 bases). The germline gives CDR1 SGHTA, CDR2 FQGNSA. This CDR3 spans 16 amino acids. V was clipped by 2 bases and J by 5 bases, with 16 bases between them.

The chain couples TRBV7-9 to TRBJ1-1; TRBD1 matches 7 bases. The CDR3 sequence is 13 residues long. V gave up 4 bases and J gave up 9 bases; unmatched junction bases: 8. From germline, CDR1 is SEHNR and CDR2 FQNEAQ (reference sequence). CDR3 in DNA: TGTGCCAGCAGCTCCTCCAGGGGGGATAAAGCTTTCTTT. This sequence encodes CASSSSRGDKAFF.

The rearrangement uses TRBV14 and TRBJ1-3, with D perhaps TRBD1 (6 bases). Trimming took 3 bases from V and 8 from J, leaving 11 bases between them. CDR3 length: 13 amino acids. Germline V gene sequence: CDR1 SGHDN, CDR2 FVKESK. This CDR3 reads CASSHAGVHTIYF. CDR3 DNA sequence: TGTGCCAGCAGCCACGCAGGGGTGCACACCATATATTTT.

The V gene is TRBV6-5, the J gene TRBJ1-5; D ambiguous. V dropped 5 bases and J dropped 4 bases, with 9 bases sitting between them. The CDR3 contains 13 residues. Germline assignment: CDR1 MNHEY and CDR2 SVGAGI. The CDR3 sequence: CASSGRINQPQHF. The DNA for the CDR3 is TGTGCCAGCAGTGGACGGATTAATCAGCCCCAGCATTTT.